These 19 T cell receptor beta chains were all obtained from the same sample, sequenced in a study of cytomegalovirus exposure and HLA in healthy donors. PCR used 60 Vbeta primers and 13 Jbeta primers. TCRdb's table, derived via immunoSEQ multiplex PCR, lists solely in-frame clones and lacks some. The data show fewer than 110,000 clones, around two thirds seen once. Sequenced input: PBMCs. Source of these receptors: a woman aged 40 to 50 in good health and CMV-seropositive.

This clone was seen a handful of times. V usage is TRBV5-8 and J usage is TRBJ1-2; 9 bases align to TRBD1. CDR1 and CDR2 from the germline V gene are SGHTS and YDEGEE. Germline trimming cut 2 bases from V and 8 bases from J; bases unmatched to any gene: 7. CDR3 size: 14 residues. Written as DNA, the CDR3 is TGTGCCAGCAGCTTAGGACAGGGGAGGACGGGCTACACCTTC. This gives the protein CASSLGQGRTGYTF.

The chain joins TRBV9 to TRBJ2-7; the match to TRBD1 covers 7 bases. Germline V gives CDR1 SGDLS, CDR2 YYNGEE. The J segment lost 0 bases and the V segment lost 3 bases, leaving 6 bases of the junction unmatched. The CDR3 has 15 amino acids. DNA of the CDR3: TGTGCCAGCAGCGCACAACAGGGGAACTCCTACGAGCAGTACTTC. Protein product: CASSAQQGNSYEQYF.

Here the CDR3 DNA reads TGCGCCAGCAGTCCTGATCCGGACAGGGAAGGTTGTGGCTACACCTTC. Residues: CASSPDPDREGCGYTF. This chain uses TRBV10-1 with TRBJ1-2; TRBD1 aligns across 8 bases. The germline V gene encodes CDR1 WNHNN and CDR2 SYGVQD (reference sequence). There are 16 residues in the CDR3. V lost 5 bases, J lost 7 bases, and 15 bases stayed unmatched.

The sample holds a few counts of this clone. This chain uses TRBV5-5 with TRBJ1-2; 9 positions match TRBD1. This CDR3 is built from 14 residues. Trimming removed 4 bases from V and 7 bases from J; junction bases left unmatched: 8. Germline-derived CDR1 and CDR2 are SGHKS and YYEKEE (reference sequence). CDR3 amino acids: CASSRGDRVVGYTF. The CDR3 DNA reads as TGTGCCAGCAGCCGGGGGGACAGGGTGGTTGGCTACACCTTC.

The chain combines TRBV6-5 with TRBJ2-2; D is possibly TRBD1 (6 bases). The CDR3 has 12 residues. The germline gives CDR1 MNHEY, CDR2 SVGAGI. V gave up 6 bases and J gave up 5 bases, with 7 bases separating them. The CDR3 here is CASRQGTGELFF. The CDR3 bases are TGTGCCAGCAGACAGGGAACCGGGGAGCTGTTTTTT.

The CDR3 protein is CASSPRDSGRVLQETQYF. The CDR3 bases are TGTGCCAGCAGCCCCCGGGACAGCGGACGAGTCTTACAAGAGACCCAGTACTTC. The rearrangement links TRBV7-2 to TRBJ2-5; 7 bases align to TRBD1. Trimming removed 5 bases from V and 2 bases from J; junction bases left unmatched: 17. CDR3 length equals 18 residues. Germline V gene sequence: CDR1 SGHTA, CDR2 FQGNSA.

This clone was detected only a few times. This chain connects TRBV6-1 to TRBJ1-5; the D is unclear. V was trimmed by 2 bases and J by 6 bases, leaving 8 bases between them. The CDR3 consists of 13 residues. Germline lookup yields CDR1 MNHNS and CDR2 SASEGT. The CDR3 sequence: CASSETLGQPQHF. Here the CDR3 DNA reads TGTGCCAGCAGTGAAACCCTAGGTCAGCCCCAGCATTTT.

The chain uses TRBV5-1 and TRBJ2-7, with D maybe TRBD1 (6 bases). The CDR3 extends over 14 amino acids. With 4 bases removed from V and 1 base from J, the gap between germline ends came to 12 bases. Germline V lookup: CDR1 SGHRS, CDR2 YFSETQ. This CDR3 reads CASSTGTPSYEQYF. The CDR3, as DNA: TGCGCCAGCAGCACCGGGACACCTTCCTACGAGCAGTACTTC.

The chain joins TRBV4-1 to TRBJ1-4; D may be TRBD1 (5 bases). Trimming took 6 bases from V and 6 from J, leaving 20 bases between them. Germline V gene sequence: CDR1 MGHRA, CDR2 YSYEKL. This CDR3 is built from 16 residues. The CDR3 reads CASRPLWGGKDEKLFF. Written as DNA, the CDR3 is TGCGCCAGCAGACCTCTTTGGGGGGGGAAGGATGAAAAACTGTTTTTT.

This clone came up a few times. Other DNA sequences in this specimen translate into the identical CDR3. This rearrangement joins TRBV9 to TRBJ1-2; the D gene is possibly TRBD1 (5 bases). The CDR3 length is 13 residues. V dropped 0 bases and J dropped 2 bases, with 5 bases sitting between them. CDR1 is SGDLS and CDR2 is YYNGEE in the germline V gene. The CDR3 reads CASSVDRNYGYTF. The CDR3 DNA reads TGTGCCAGCAGCGTAGACAGGAACTATGGCTACACCTTC. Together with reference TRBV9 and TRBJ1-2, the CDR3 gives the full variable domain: DSGVTQTPKHLITATGQRVTLRCSPRSGDLSVYWYQQSLDQGLQFLIQYYNGEERAKGNILERFSAQQFPDLHSELNLSSLELGDSALYFCASSVDRNYGYTFGSGTRLTVV.

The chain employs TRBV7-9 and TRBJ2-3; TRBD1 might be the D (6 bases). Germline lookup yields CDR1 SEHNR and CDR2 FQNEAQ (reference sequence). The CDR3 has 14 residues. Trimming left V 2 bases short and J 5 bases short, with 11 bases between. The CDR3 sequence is CASSLPGAGDTQYF. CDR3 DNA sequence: TGTGCCAGCAGCTTACCAGGGGCGGGAGATACGCAGTATTTT.

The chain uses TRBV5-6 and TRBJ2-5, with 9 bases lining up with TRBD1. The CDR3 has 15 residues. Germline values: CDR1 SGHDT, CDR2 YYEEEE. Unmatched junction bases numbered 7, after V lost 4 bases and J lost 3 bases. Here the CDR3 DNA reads TGTGCCAGCAGCACTACAGGGGGCGGAAAAGAGACCCAGTACTTC. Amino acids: CASSTTGGGKETQYF. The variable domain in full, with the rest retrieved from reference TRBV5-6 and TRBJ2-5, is DAGVTQSPTHLIKTRGQQVTLRCSPKSGHDTVSWYQQALGQGPQFIFQYYEEEERQRGNFPDRFSGHQFPNYSSELNVNALLLGDSALYLCASSTTGGGKETQYFGPGTRLLVL.

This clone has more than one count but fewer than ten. CDR3 sequence (DNA): TGTGCCTGGAGTCGAGGGACAGGTTCTAACTATGGCTACACCTTC. Residues: CAWSRGTGSNYGYTF. The chain links TRBV30 to TRBJ1-2; 8 nucleotides align to TRBD1. The V gene's germline CDR1 is GTSNPN and CDR2 SVGIG (reference sequence). The V gene end was trimmed by 2 bases and the J gene end by 0 bases; junction bases not matched to a gene: 5. The CDR3 totals 15 residues.

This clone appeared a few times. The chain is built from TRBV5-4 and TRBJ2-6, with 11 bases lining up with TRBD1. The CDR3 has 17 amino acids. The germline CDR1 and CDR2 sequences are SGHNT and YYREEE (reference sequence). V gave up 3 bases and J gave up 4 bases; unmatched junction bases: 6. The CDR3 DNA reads TGTGCCAGCAGCTCCGGACAGGGGGCCTGGGGGGCCAACGTCCTGACTTTC. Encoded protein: CASSSGQGAWGANVLTF.

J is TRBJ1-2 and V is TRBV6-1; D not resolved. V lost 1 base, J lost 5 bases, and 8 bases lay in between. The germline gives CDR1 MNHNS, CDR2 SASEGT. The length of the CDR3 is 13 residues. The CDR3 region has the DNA TGTGCCAGCAGTGAAGGGCGAGGATATGGCTACACCTTC. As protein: CASSEGRGYGYTF.

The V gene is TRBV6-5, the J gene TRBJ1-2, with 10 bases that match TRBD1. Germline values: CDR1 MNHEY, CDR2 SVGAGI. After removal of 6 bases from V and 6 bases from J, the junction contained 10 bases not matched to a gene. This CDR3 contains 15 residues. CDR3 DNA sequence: TGTGCCAGCAGATCTGTGGGACAGGGGAGTGATGGCTACACCTTC. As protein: CASRSVGQGSDGYTF.

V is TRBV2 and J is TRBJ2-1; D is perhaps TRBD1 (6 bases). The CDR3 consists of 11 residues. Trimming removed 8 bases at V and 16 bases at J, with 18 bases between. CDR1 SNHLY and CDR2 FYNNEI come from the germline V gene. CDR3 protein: CASSAGTGYFF. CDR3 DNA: TGTGCCAGCTCGGCAGGCACAGGGTACTTCTTC.

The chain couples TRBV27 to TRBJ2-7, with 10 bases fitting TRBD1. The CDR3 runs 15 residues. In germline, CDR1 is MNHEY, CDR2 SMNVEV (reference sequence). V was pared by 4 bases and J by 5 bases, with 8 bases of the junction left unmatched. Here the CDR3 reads CASSSRTTGGNEQYF. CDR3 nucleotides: TGTGCCAGCAGTTCTAGGACGACAGGGGGCAACGAGCAGTACTTC.

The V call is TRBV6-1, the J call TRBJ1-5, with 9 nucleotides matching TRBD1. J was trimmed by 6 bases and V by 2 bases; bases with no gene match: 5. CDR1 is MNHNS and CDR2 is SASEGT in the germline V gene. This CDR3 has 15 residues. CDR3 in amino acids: CASSEWGQGAQPQHF. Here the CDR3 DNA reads TGTGCCAGCAGTGAATGGGGACAGGGTGCTCAGCCCCAGCATTTT.